The 9 T cell receptor beta chains presented below share a single source sample, sequenced in a study of blood T cell repertoires in COVID-19. Here immunoSEQ multiplex PCR was the method, and the copy in TCRdb shows in-frame clones only, minus some. Of about 470,000 clones in the sample, 75% to 90% were seen once. Sequences were obtained from PBMCs or T cells enriched from blood (not recorded which). Receptor source: a woman aged 18-30 years who had recovered from COVID-19.

The chain is built from TRBV2 and TRBJ2-7, with TRBD2 identical over 13 bases. V lost 4 bases, J lost 0 bases, and 0 bases stayed unmatched. This CDR3 has 15 amino acids. Germline values: CDR1 SNHLY, CDR2 FYNNEI. CDR3 coding DNA: TGTGCCAGCAGTGGGACTAGCGGGGGCTCCTACGAGCAGTACTTC. Its protein product is CASSGTSGGSYEQYF.

This rearrangement joins TRBV5-1 to TRBJ2-2; 7 nucleotides line up with TRBD1. The CDR3 is 15 amino acids. V lost 4 bases to trimming and J lost 5 bases; unmatched junction nucleotides: 8. Germline values: CDR1 SGHRS, CDR2 YFSETQ. CDR3 residues: CASSPDRVWTGELFF. The CDR3, as DNA: TGCGCCAGCAGCCCTGACAGGGTATGGACCGGGGAGCTGTTTTTT.

The chain carries TRBV19 and TRBJ1-5; no firm D call. Germline V CDR1 and CDR2: LNHDA, SQIVND (reference sequence). The CDR3 consists of 15 residues. Trimming stripped 5 bases from V and 0 bases from J, with 11 bases between. CDR3 nucleotides: TGTGCCAGTAGTTCGACACCTTATAGCAATCAGCCCCAGCATTTT. It is translated as CASSSTPYSNQPQHF.

The gene calls are TRBV5-1 and TRBJ1-1, with 9 bases aligning to TRBD1. The CDR3 is made up of 14 amino acids. Germline V gene lookup returns CDR1 SGHRS and CDR2 YFSETQ. Trimming removed 0 bases from V and 3 bases from J; junction bases left unmatched: 0. The CDR3 nucleotides are TGCGCCAGCAGCTTGGGGGACAGGGACACTGAAGCTTTCTTT. This sequence encodes CASSLGDRDTEAFF.

In nucleotides, the CDR3 is TGTGCCAGTAGTACTCCCAGGGGGCCCACGAACACTGAAGCTTTCTTT. As protein: CASSTPRGPTNTEAFF. This sequence joins TRBV19 and TRBJ1-1; 8 bases map to TRBD1. Germline trimming cut 4 bases from V and 1 base from J; bases unmatched to any gene: 8. CDR1 and CDR2 from the germline V gene are LNHDA and SQIVND (reference sequence). This CDR3 spans 16 amino acids. The whole variable domain, filled in from reference TRBV19 and TRBJ1-1, reads DGGITQSPKYLFRKEGQNVTLSCEQNLNHDAMYWYRQDPGQGLRLIYYSQIVNDFQKGDIAEGYSVSREKKESFPLTVTSAQKNPTAFYLCASSTPRGPTNTEAFFGQGTRLTVV.

This sequence joins TRBV30 and TRBJ1-6, with 9 positions matching TRBD1. With 2 bases clipped from V and 9 bases from J, the junction kept 5 bases outside the gene matches. The germline CDR1 and CDR2 sequences are GTSNPN and SVGIG (reference sequence). The CDR3 runs 14 residues. CDR3 loop: CAWSRGQGSSPLHF. CDR3 nucleotides: TGTGCCTGGAGTCGCGGACAGGGGAGTTCACCCCTCCACTTT.

The chain has TRBV2 and TRBJ2-5, with TRBD2 as a possible D gene (6 bases). The V end lost 4 bases, the J end lost 10 bases, and 13 bases lay between the germline ends. CDR3 size: 12 residues. The germline V gene has CDR1 SNHLY and CDR2 FYNNEI. In DNA form, the CDR3 reads TGTGCCAGCAGTGTGGGGGGAGATAGCCAGTACTTC. This sequence encodes CASSVGGDSQYF.

The gene calls are TRBV5-1 and TRBJ2-3; TRBD1 matches 7 bases. CDR1 SGHRS and CDR2 YFSETQ come from the germline V gene. Trimming cost V 4 bases and J 5 bases; bases outside gene matches: 4. The CDR3 length is 13 residues. The CDR3 region has the DNA TGCGCCAGCAGCGAAACAGGGGAAGATACGCAGTATTTT. It codes for CASSETGEDTQYF.

J is TRBJ2-5 and V is TRBV4-1, with D possibly being TRBD2 (6 bases). The V and J ends lost 4 bases and 0 bases respectively, with 12 bases between them. This CDR3 has 15 amino acids. Germline V CDR1 and CDR2: MGHRA, YSYEKL. The CDR3 DNA is TGCGCCAGCAGCCTCGCCGGGACTTACCAAGAGACCCAGTACTTC. Translation: CASSLAGTYQETQYF.